This T cell receptor beta chain was found in a study of blood T cells in healthy people across ages. The use of a sample-barcoded 5' primer and a J-beta primer mix characterized a second PCR of roughly 7 to 11 cycles. TCRdb passed the 5' RACE reads through MiXCR, listing each CDR3 protein once. The sample comprises more than 500,000 distinct CDR3 sequences, 25% to 35% of which are singletons, and approximately 4% rests with the top ten. These sequences were also reported in another study, on T cells of mothers and their children.

The source of this sequence is a boy aged 2 to 9 in good health. The sequenced sample was blood.

This chain's CDR3 is CASSPRQGQDIQYF. CDR3 nucleotide sequence: TGTGCCAGCTCACCGCGACAGGGGCAAGACATTCAGTACTTC. V and J are TRBV18 and TRBJ2-4; 8 bases agree with TRBD1. Germline CDR1 reads KGHSH; CDR2 reads LQKENI. This CDR3 spans 14 amino acids. With V trimmed by 3 bases and J by 8 bases, 6 bases remained unmatched.